The rows below give T cell receptor beta chains drawn from one sample of a study of blood T cell repertoires in COVID-19. Profiled with immunoSEQ multiplex PCR; TCRdb holds only in-frame clones, not every one. In the table there are 100,000 to 130,000 clones, about 90% of which are singletons. Sequenced input: peripheral blood. The source is a human donor in a cohort sampled during active COVID-19. The CDR3 runs from the conserved cysteine through the conserved F or W. Each record gives: J gene, clone size, V gene, D gene, CDR3 protein, CDR3 DNA. The D gene is left open where the match is weak. Not all rows give a size; the values are once, few, many and, for expanded clones, a class.

TRBJ1-1,-,TRBV2,-,CASGAGATRNTEAFF,TGTGCCAGCGGTGCAGGTGCCACCCGGAACACTGAAGCTTTCTTT
TRBJ1-2,-,TRBV5-1,-,CASSLGSMRYTF,TGCGCCAGCAGCTTAGGATCAATGCGGTACACCTTC
TRBJ2-1,-,TRBV15,-,CATSTGVSYNEQFF,TGTGCCACCAGCACGGGGGTTTCCTACAATGAGCAGTTCTTC
TRBJ2-3,-,TRBV3-1/TRBV3-2,TRBD2,CASSQDRTSGGPDTQYF,TGTGCCAGCAGCCAAGATCGGACTAGCGGGGGCCCGGATACGCAGTATTTT
TRBJ2-7,-,TRBV5-4,TRBD2,CASSASSGGDEQYF,TGTGCCAGCAGCGCTTCTAGCGGGGGGGACGAGCAGTACTTC
TRBJ2-7,-,TRBV29-1,TRBD1,CSVPTGGSDEQYF,TGCAGCGTCCCTACAGGGGGGAGCGACGAGCAGTACTTC
TRBJ2-1,-,TRBV6-4,TRBD2,CASSDGRKGLAGDPYNEQFF,TGTGCCAGCAGTGACGGGAGGAAGGGGCTAGCGGGAGACCCCTACAATGAGCAGTTCTTC
TRBJ2-1,once,TRBV4-1,-,CASSQEGSQFF,TGCGCCAGCAGCCAAGAGGGCAGTCAGTTCTTC
TRBJ2-7,-,TRBV28,-,CASSLYKAAGYEQYF,TGTGCCAGCAGTTTATACAAAGCGGCGGGATACGAGCAGTACTTC
TRBJ2-1,-,TRBV9,-,CASSTPLTGVTYNEQFF,TGTGCCAGCAGCACCCCACTGACAGGAGTAACCTACAATGAGCAGTTCTTC
TRBJ2-3,-,TRBV7-3,TRBD2,CASSRGVGTDTQYF,TGTGCCAGCAGCCGGGGGGTAGGCACAGATACGCAGTATTTT
TRBJ2-3,-,TRBV19,TRBD1,CASSSPGTGGGTDTQYF,TGTGCCAGTAGTAGTCCCGGAACAGGGGGAGGCACAGATACGCAGTATTTT
TRBJ2-3,once,TRBV15,TRBD2,CATSRGSGASTDTQYF,TGTGCCACCAGCAGGGGAAGCGGGGCGAGCACAGATACGCAGTATTTT
TRBJ1-2,-,TRBV27,-,CASRAPVTRGYGYTF,TGTGCCAGCAGGGCACCGGTCACCCGGGGCTATGGCTACACCTTC
TRBJ2-7,-,TRBV6-1,-,CASSEGWRDYEQYF,TGTGCCAGCAGTGAAGGGTGGCGGGACTACGAGCAGTACTTC
TRBJ1-5,-,TRBV6-5,-,CASNRGNQPQHF,TGTGCCAGTAATAGAGGGAATCAGCCCCAGCATTTT
TRBJ2-5,-,TRBV4-1,-,CASSQSNSQETQYF,TGCGCCAGCAGCCAATCCAACAGTCAAGAGACCCAGTACTTC
TRBJ2-7,-,TRBV11-3,-,CASSLSGSGSYEQYF,TGTGCCAGCAGCTTATCAGGGTCAGGTTCCTACGAGCAGTACTTC
TRBJ2-7,few,TRBV4-1,-,CASSQVERYEQYF,TGCGCCAGCAGCCAAGTCGAGCGCTACGAGCAGTACTTC
TRBJ1-3,-,TRBV9,TRBD1,CASGGQGAPGNTIYF,TGTGCCAGCGGGGGACAGGGGGCGCCCGGAAACACCATATATTTT
TRBJ2-2,-,TRBV7-8,TRBD2,CASSTPGLAGPNTGELFF,TGTGCCAGCAGCACGCCGGGACTAGCGGGACCGAACACCGGGGAGCTGTTTTTT
TRBJ1-2,-,TRBV18,TRBD1,CASSPTGDYGYTF,TGTGCCAGCTCACCTACAGGGGACTATGGCTACACCTTC
TRBJ2-7,once,TRBV29-1,TRBD2,CSVSSGAFYEQYF,TGCAGCGTTTCTAGCGGGGCCTTCTACGAGCAGTACTTC
TRBJ2-7,-,TRBV21-1,-,CASSKRQGSSYEQYF,TGTGCCAGCAGCAAAAGACAGGGGAGCTCCTACGAGCAGTACTTC
TRBJ2-2,-,TRBV24-1,TRBD1,CATSRGQANTGELFF,TGTGCCACCAGCCGGGGACAGGCGAACACCGGGGAGCTGTTTTTT
TRBJ2-7,-,TRBV19,TRBD2,CATAPLLAGDHEQYF,TGTGCCACAGCACCACTACTAGCGGGAGATCACGAGCAGTACTTC
TRBJ2-1,-,TRBV7-9,TRBD2,CASSYSGTMGSNEQFF,TGTGCCAGCAGCTATTCAGGGACTATGGGGTCGAATGAGCAGTTCTTC
TRBJ2-5,-,TRBV9,-,CASSVGDRRQYQETQYF,TGTGCCAGCAGCGTAGGGGATCGGAGGCAGTACCAAGAGACCCAGTACTTC
TRBJ1-6,-,TRBV19,TRBD1,CASSIEVLVGQGGLRSYNSPLHF,TGTGCCAGTAGTATCGAGGTGCTTGTGGGACAGGGGGGCCTTCGCTCCTATAATTCACCCCTCCACTTT
TRBJ2-7,-,TRBV6-5,-,CASSWTARYEQYF,TGTGCCAGCAGTTGGACAGCTCGCTACGAGCAGTACTTC
TRBJ2-2,once,TRBV4-1,TRBD1,CASSQDSLGLDRGSTGELFF,TGCGCCAGCAGCCAAGATAGTTTGGGGCTGGACAGGGGGTCCACCGGGGAGCTGTTTTTT
TRBJ1-4,-,TRBV4-1,-,CASKTENEKLFF,TGCGCCAGTAAGACTGAGAATGAAAAACTGTTTTTT
TRBJ1-1,-,TRBV9,TRBD1,CASSVGTGFGATEAFF,TGTGCCAGCAGCGTAGGGACAGGGTTTGGGGCCACTGAAGCTTTCTTT
TRBJ1-5,few,TRBV2,-,CASRRDMGQPQHF,TGTGCCAGCAGGAGGGACATGGGTCAGCCCCAGCATTTT
TRBJ2-7,-,TRBV25-1,TRBD2,CASSPLGLAGVYEQYF,TGTGCCAGCAGTCCCCTGGGACTAGCGGGAGTCTACGAGCAGTACTTC
TRBJ2-5,-,TRBV7-3,TRBD1,CASSLLPSTGVGYQETQYF,TGTGCCAGCAGCTTATTACCCTCAACAGGGGTGGGTTACCAAGAGACCCAGTACTTC
TRBJ2-2,-,TRBV3-1/TRBV3-2,-,CASSQESTGGTGELFF,TGTGCCAGCAGCCAAGAGTCGACAGGAGGCACCGGGGAGCTGTTTTTT
TRBJ1-1,-,TRBV18,TRBD1,CASSLAGGKTEAFF,TGTGCCAGCTCTCTTGCAGGGGGCAAGACTGAAGCTTTCTTT
TRBJ2-7,-,TRBV15,TRBD2,CATSRDFLAGGVAYEQYF,TGTGCCACCAGCAGAGACTTTCTAGCGGGAGGCGTCGCCTACGAGCAGTACTTC
TRBJ2-5,-,TRBV9,TRBD1,CASSLYGGQGAFETQYF,TGTGCCAGCAGCCTCTACGGCGGACAGGGGGCTTTTGAGACCCAGTACTTC
TRBJ2-5,once,TRBV19,TRBD1,CASSSRGQGETQYF,TGTGCCAGTAGTAGCAGGGGGCAAGGGGAGACCCAGTACTTC
TRBJ2-6,once,TRBV2,-,CASSEGTRGSGANVLTF,TGTGCCAGCAGTGAGGGGACACGGGGCTCTGGGGCCAACGTCCTGACTTTC
TRBJ2-7,-,TRBV6-5,-,CASTRPPGEQYF,TGTGCCAGCACCCGACCGCCGGGCGAGCAGTACTTC
TRBJ1-5,once,TRBV19,-,CASSDRYSNQPQHF,TGTGCCAGTAGCGACAGATATAGCAATCAGCCCCAGCATTTT
TRBJ1-6,-,TRBV6-4,-,CASSGALHSPLHF,TGTGCCAGCAGTGGCGCTCTGCATTCACCCCTCCACTTT
TRBJ1-2,-,TRBV19,-,CASSTQNRAGYTF,TGTGCCAGTAGTACCCAGAACAGGGCTGGCTACACCTTC
TRBJ2-5,-,TRBV19,TRBD2,CASSSGSTETQYF,TGTGCCAGTAGTAGCGGGAGCACGGAGACCCAGTACTTC
TRBJ1-6,-,TRBV11-2,-,CASSSLRNSPLHF,TGTGCCAGCAGCTCGCTCCGGAATTCACCCCTCCACTTT
TRBJ1-2,-,TRBV5-8,-,CASSPRDKYGYTF,TGTGCCAGCAGCCCCCGGGACAAATATGGCTACACCTTC
TRBJ2-2,once,TRBV6-5,-,CASSIRVTGELFF,TGTGCCAGCAGTATCAGGGTCACCGGGGAGCTGTTTTTT